This T cell receptor beta chain appears in the sequencing data of a study of shared T cell receptors in the human thymus (dated by TCRdb to the early 2020s). With regard to the full study: The study examined how the human thymus generates shared, self-reactive T-cell receptor alpha chains.

The table lists this clone with a count of one. Which antigen it targets is not known. There are no base qualities to consult, and no much larger clone falls within one base. Library method: the immunoSEQ multiplex PCR assay. Imported from immuneACCESS, the table was reduced by TCRdb to in-frame sequences with V and J called. These copies leave out some clones; in studies compared against another copy, an unresolved V gene accounts for under half, and the cause of the remainder is not known. The sample table contains hundreds of thousands of clones; only one count was recorded for roughly 88% of them. The ten largest clones take up about 0.01% of the sample. The data were also submitted as part of a second study, on human thymus T cells. Per that second paper: Immunologically healthy infants undergoing open corrective cardiac surgery for congenital heart defects in Finland were used as donors. The thymus tissue came from surgical resects taken out during corrective cardiac surgery. Usage of V and J gene segments appeared to be biased in both the thymic and the peripheral blood repertoires. Highly overlapping thymic TCR repertoires among unrelated individuals were reported in the related research. The study used roughly eight infant thymus samples plus four related peripheral blood samples to characterize TCR alpha and beta repertoires. The cohort included over five male and a couple of female infants, with donor ages spanning 7 to 244 days. Thymocytes were freed from the tissue by mechanical means and kept at -70 degrees C as pellets of roughly 8.5-31 million cells. Genomic DNA was extracted from frozen cell pellets with a QIAsymphony instrument. The immunoSEQ multiplex PCR assay was used to amplify the TCRB and TCRAD loci from a standardized quantity of quality-controlled genomic DNA. The amplicons spanned the V(D)J region and were long enough to cover the CDR3 and allow V and J genes to be identified. Amplicon sequencing was performed on an Illumina platform through the commercial immunoSEQ service. Primer bias and sequencing errors were corrected as previously described, and TCRAD and TCRB were defined on the basis of the IMGT database. The repertoires were analysed using immunoSEQ Analyzer 3.0 and VDJTools for basic statistics, V/J segment usage, diversity estimates, rarefaction and pairwise overlap. To estimate diversity, the Chao1, ChaoE, Efron-Thisted, Shannon and inverse Simpson indices were applied, and diversity was also estimated on datasets down-sampled to the smallest sample. For repertoire overlap, CDR3 nucleotide sequence, V gene and J gene had to match strictly, and clustering was done by Jaccard-based multidimensional scaling. On average, thymus samples yielded about 810,000 unique TCRB clonotypes, whereas blood samples yielded some 92,000.

Sequencing was performed on thymocytes. This receptor was obtained from a boy under three years old with a congenital heart defect. Donor details come from another sample of the same person, matched by shared clones.

The DNA reads as follows: TGTGCCAGCAGTCCGTGGATACAGGGGGATCATCAGCCCCAGCATTTT. This gives the protein CASSPWIQGDHQPQHF. This chain joins TRBV27 to TRBJ1-5, with 8 junctional bases fitting TRBD1. The CDR3 holds 16 amino acids from the cysteine to the phenylalanine. The only DNA kept is the CDR3, 48 bases in frame from the first base. CDR1 is given as MNHEY and CDR2 as SMNVEV, both from the germline V gene (reference sequence). The germline V and J ends show losses of 5 bases and 5 bases respectively, and no gene match explains 11 bases of the junction.